In its sample, the clone carrying this T cell receptor (beta chain) was seen a few times. The antigen is unknown. The sample originates from a study of beta chain features in type 1 diabetes. Whole-study context: Cell yields, gender and age were similar in healthy donors and patients. In all, 85 million to 130 million sorted cells from all samples were analyzed. Study-wide points: A greater similarity of naive, central memory and Treg TCRB repertoires was seen among patients than among healthy donors.

Germline CDR1 reads SGHNT; CDR2 reads YYREEE (reference sequence). This CDR3 has 14 residues. V was clipped by 5 bases and J by 5 bases, with 14 bases between them. Every bit of the isolated RNA underwent reverse transcription, so sequencing read expressed TCRB transcripts. Assay used: immunoSEQ multiplex PCR; TCRdb lists only in-frame clones, some missing. The sample holds 200,000 to 250,000 clones, 9% to 10% seen once. The sample taken for sequencing was naive CD4+ T cells from blood. The chain joins TRBV5-4 to TRBJ2-1; D might be TRBD1 (5 bases). This TCR came from a woman under 30 in good health. As DNA, the CDR3 is TGTGCCAGCAGAAATAATGGGGCCGACAATGAGCAGTTCTTC. It encodes CASRNNGADNEQFF. Looking up the rest from reference TRBV5-4 and TRBJ2-1 gives the full variable domain: ETGVTQSPTHLIKTRGQQVTLRCSSQSGHNTVSWYQQALGQGPQFIFQYYREEENGRGNFPPRFSGLQFPNYSSELNVNALELDDSALYLCASRNNGADNEQFFGPGTRLTVL.